These 20 T cell receptor beta chains came from one sample sequenced in a study of CD8 T cells in Susac syndrome. RNA in amounts of roughly 0.5 to 1 ug was reverse transcribed with random hexamers. Each CDR3 protein is one row after TCRdb ran MiXCR on the immunoSEQ multiplex PCR reads. The sample includes hundreds of thousands of distinct CDR3 sequences, 75% to 85% seen only once; the top ten take around 0.2%. Sequenced sample: CD8+ T cells from PBMCs. The receptors originated from a human donor with multiple sclerosis.

The chain employs TRBV24-1 and TRBJ2-1, with D possibly TRBD1 on 5 matching bases. The CDR3 is made up of 17 amino acids. CDR1 KGHDR and CDR2 SFDVKD come from the germline V gene. The germline V and J ends were trimmed by 9 bases and 0 bases, with 20 bases remaining between them. As DNA, the CDR3 is TGTGCCACCCAACAGCGTGGGCAGGGTCTCTCCTACAATGAGCAGTTCTTC. Translating it yields CATQQRGQGLSYNEQFF.

This rearrangement joins TRBV25-1 to TRBJ1-3, with 10 bases identical to TRBD1. The junction had 4 bases not matched to a gene; V was cut back by 1 base and J by 4 bases. The germline CDR1 and CDR2 sequences are MGHDK and SYGVNS. The CDR3 totals 16 residues. CDR3 amino acids: CASSEWGTGEGNTIYF. DNA of the CDR3: TGTGCCAGCAGTGAATGGGGGACAGGGGAAGGAAACACCATATATTTT.

This clonotype was detected once. Written as DNA, the CDR3 is TGCAGTGCTAGAGCAGGACTAGCGGACAATGAGCAGTTCTTC. It is translated as CSARAGLADNEQFF. V usage is TRBV20-1 and J usage is TRBJ2-1, with 10 bases fitting TRBD2. CDR1 is DFQATT, CDR2 SNEGSKA, per germline (reference sequence). J lost 5 bases, V lost 1 base, and 2 bases had no gene match. The CDR3 has 14 amino acids.

The chain carries TRBV3-1 and TRBJ2-3, with 9 positions matching TRBD2. The CDR3 runs 18 residues. Trimming took 1 base from V and 0 from J; bases not matched to a gene: 8. CDR1 and CDR2 from the germline V gene are LGHDT and YNNKEL (reference sequence). The CDR3 DNA follows: TGTGCCAGCAGCCAAGGACCCAGACTAGCGGCTAGCACAGATACGCAGTATTTT. Protein: CASSQGPRLAASTDTQYF.

The V and J genes are TRBV27 and TRBJ1-5; no definite D call. Trimming removed 6 bases at V and 0 bases at J, with 24 bases between. CDR1 MNHEY and CDR2 SMNVEV come from the germline V gene (reference sequence). This CDR3 spans 19 amino acids. In DNA, the CDR3 is TGTGCCAGCAGACCCCACCGATCCACTGATACTTATAGCAATCAGCCCCAGCATTTT. It codes for CASRPHRSTDTYSNQPQHF.

This rearrangement joins TRBV5-5 to TRBJ1-1; D is uncertain. Germline V CDR1 and CDR2: SGHKS, YYEKEE (reference sequence). This CDR3 comprises 14 residues. V gave up 2 bases and J gave up 4 bases, with 12 bases separating them. The CDR3 reads CASSFWGLGTEAFF. CDR3 nucleotides: TGTGCCAGCAGCTTCTGGGGTTTGGGCACTGAAGCTTTCTTT.

The chain recombines TRBV28 with TRBJ2-1; TRBD2 might be the D (6 bases). The CDR3 is 18 residues long. Per germline, CDR1 MDHEN and CDR2 SYDVKM. Deletions cut 4 bases from V and 2 bases from J, with 21 bases between. This CDR3 reads CASSWRDGSSGPYNEQFF. The CDR3 DNA reads TGTGCCAGCAGTTGGCGTGACGGGAGTAGCGGTCCCTACAATGAGCAGTTCTTC.

The rearrangement links TRBV6-1 to TRBJ2-3; no clear D gene. Germline assignment: CDR1 MNHNS and CDR2 SASEGT. V lost 8 bases and J lost 0, with 9 bases in between. The CDR3 has 13 amino acids. CDR3 sequence (DNA): TGTGCCAGCGCTAGGCCCAGCACAGATACGCAGTATTTT. Translating it yields CASARPSTDTQYF.

The chain recombines TRBV4-3 with TRBJ2-1; 7 positions agree with TRBD2. From germline, CDR1 is LGHNA and CDR2 YSLEER. This CDR3 is built from 16 residues. V shed 4 bases and J 7 bases; nucleotides not matched to a gene: 13. The chain's CDR3 is CASSLLTAGDRNEQFF. As DNA, the CDR3 is TGCGCCAGCAGCCTTCTTACGGCGGGAGATCGGAATGAGCAGTTCTTC.

The gene calls are TRBV27 and TRBJ2-2; 7 positions agree with TRBD1. Germline trimming cut 6 bases from V and 0 bases from J; bases unmatched to any gene: 7. Germline CDR1 and CDR2: MNHEY and SMNVEV (reference sequence). The CDR3 consists of 16 residues. The CDR3 reads CASSLTGQANTGELFF. For the CDR3, the DNA is TGTGCCAGCAGCCTAACCGGACAGGCGAACACCGGGGAGCTGTTTTTT.

The chain employs TRBV12-3 or TRBV12-4 and TRBJ2-2, with 11 bases aligning to TRBD2. Trimming at V came to 6 bases and at J to 1 base, leaving 13 bases not matched to a gene. This CDR3 spans 19 amino acids. The DNA of the CDR3 is TGTGCCAGCAGGGGTGGACTAGCGGGTGTTATCGGGAACACCGGGGAGCTGTTTTTT. Translation gives CASRGGLAGVIGNTGELFF.

At least ten counts were recorded for this clonotype. At one end, the junction sequence differs from germline, possibly due to a read error. The chain employs TRBV2 and TRBJ1-4; 11 bases fit TRBD1. The CDR3 loop spans 13 amino acids. Germline CDR1 SNHLY, CDR2 FYNNEI. CDR3 region: CASNSGQGAFLLF. In DNA, the CDR3 is TGTGCCAGCAACAGCGGACAGGGGGCATTTTTACTTTTT.

V gene TRBV13 combines with J gene TRBJ2-7, with a weak D call TRBD1 (6 bases). V lost 1 base to trimming and J lost 3 bases, with 7 bases between them. The CDR3 sequence is 13 residues long. Germline V gene data show CDR1 as PRHDT and CDR2 as FYEKMQ (reference sequence). The CDR3 spells CASSLEGHYEQYF. CDR3 in DNA: TGTGCCAGCAGCTTAGAGGGACACTACGAGCAGTACTTC.

This clonotype has a single count. The J gene is TRBJ1-1, the V gene TRBV19, with D uncertain. The CDR3 runs 14 residues. V lost 7 bases, J lost 3 bases, and 15 bases lay in between. The germline CDR1 and CDR2 sequences are LNHDA and SQIVND (reference sequence). CDR3 sequence reads: CASTVGWADTEAFF. As DNA, the CDR3 is TGTGCCAGTACCGTCGGGTGGGCGGACACTGAAGCTTTCTTT.

This clonotype showed up just a few times. CDR3 amino acids: CASSLATGVEIATDTQYF. The CDR3 bases are TGTGCCAGCAGCTTAGCGACAGGGGTCGAGATTGCCACAGATACGCAGTATTTT. This chain connects TRBV7-2 to TRBJ2-3, with 8 bases fitting TRBD1. Germline loops: CDR1 SGHTA, CDR2 FQGNSA. This CDR3 is built from 18 residues. The junction had 10 bases not matched to a gene; V was cut back by 0 bases and J by 2 bases.

The table lists this clonotype with a few counts. Compared with germline, one end of the junction differs, possibly owing to a read error. This chain links TRBV4-3 with TRBJ2-3; a weak D match, TRBD1 (6 bases). This CDR3 is built from 14 residues. Looked up from germline, CDR1 is LGHNA and CDR2 is YSLEER. The CDR3 DNA follows: TGCGCCAGCAGCCAAGATATCACAGGGTTGACCATCATTTTT. Its protein is CASSQDITGLTIIF.

This chain joins TRBV9 and TRBJ2-3; TRBD2 is a possible D gene (7 bases). From germline, CDR1 is SGDLS and CDR2 YYNGEE. This CDR3 spans 16 amino acids. V was trimmed by 4 bases and J by 1 base, leaving 16 bases between them. The CDR3 region is CASSPNAGAGTDTQYF. DNA of the CDR3: TGTGCCAGCAGCCCTAACGCGGGGGCCGGCACAGATACGCAGTATTTT.

In this sample, this clonotype turned up a few times. The rearrangement links TRBV24-1 to TRBJ1-5; no clear D. In germline, CDR1 is KGHDR, CDR2 SFDVKD. Trimming cost V 9 bases and J 1 base, with 9 bases left between them. The CDR3 runs to 13 residues. CDR3 sequence (DNA): TGTGCCACCTCTGGTGGGAGCAATCAGCCCCAGCATTTT. Its protein product is CATSGGSNQPQHF.

The V gene is TRBV7-8, the J gene TRBJ1-1; D gene ambiguous. Trimming removed 6 bases from V and 7 bases from J, with 15 bases in between. This CDR3 has 13 amino acids. Germline loops: CDR1 SGHVS, CDR2 FQNEAQ. CDR3 residues: CASRKAGTVEAFF. CDR3 nucleotide sequence: TGTGCCAGCAGGAAAGCAGGCACGGTTGAAGCTTTCTTT. Full variable domain (rest looked up from reference TRBV7-8 and TRBJ1-1): GAGVSQSPRYKVAKRGQDVALRCDPISGHVSLFWYQQALGQGPEFLTYFQNEAQLDKSGLPSDRFFAERPEGSVSTLKIQRTQQEDSAVYLCASRKAGTVEAFFGQGTRLTVV.

This clonotype was observed a handful of times. The genes are TRBV5-4 and TRBJ2-7; the D gene is possibly TRBD1 (5 bases). V was pared by 0 bases and J by 10 bases, with 17 bases between. CDR1 is SGHNT and CDR2 is YYREEE in the germline V gene (reference sequence). This CDR3 spans 14 amino acids. DNA for the CDR3: TGTGCCAGCAGCTTGGATATGGGGCAGGGCCAACAGTACTTC. It codes for CASSLDMGQGQQYF.